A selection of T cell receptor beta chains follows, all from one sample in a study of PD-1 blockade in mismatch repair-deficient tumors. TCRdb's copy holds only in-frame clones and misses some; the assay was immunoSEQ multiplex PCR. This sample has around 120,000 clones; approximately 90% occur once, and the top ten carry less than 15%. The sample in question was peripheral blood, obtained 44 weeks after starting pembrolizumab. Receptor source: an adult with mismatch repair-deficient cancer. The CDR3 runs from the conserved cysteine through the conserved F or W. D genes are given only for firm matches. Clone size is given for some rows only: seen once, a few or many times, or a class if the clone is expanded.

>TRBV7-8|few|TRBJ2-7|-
CASGNQETQYEQYF
TGTGCCAGCGGCAACCAGGAGACACAATACGAGCAGTACTTC
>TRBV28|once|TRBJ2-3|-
CASNIADAANLKYF
TGTGCCAGCAATATAGCGGACGCAGCTAACTTGAAGTATTTT
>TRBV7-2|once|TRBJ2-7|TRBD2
CASSFDSGRPSYEQYF
TGTGCCAGCAGCTTTGATAGCGGGAGGCCCTCCTACGAGCAGTACTTC
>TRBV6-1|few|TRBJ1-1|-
CASSVTAEAFF
TGTGCCAGCAGTGTCACGGCTGAAGCTTTCTTT
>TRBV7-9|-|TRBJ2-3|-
CASSPRLGAASDTQYF
TGTGCCAGCAGCCCACGATTGGGGGCTGCATCCGATACGCAGTATTTT
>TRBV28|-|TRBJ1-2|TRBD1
CASGGTGIRAYGYTF
TGTGCCAGCGGAGGGACAGGGATTAGGGCCTATGGCTACACCTTC
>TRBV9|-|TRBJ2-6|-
CASSSQGSGANVLTF
TGTGCCAGCAGCAGCCAGGGTTCTGGGGCCAACGTCCTGACTTTC
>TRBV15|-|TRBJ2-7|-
CATSSRVGMVYEQYF
TGTGCCACCAGCAGTCGAGTGGGGATGGTCTACGAGCAGTACTTC
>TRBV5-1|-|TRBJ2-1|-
CASSLVPRSYNEQFF
TGCGCCAGCAGCTTGGTCCCTCGCTCCTACAATGAGCAGTTCTTC
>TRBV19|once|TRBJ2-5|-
CASSRRVQETQYF
TGTGCCAGTAGTAGAAGGGTTCAAGAGACCCAGTACTTC
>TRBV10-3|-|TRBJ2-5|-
CAMSPQEQETQYF
TGTGCCATGAGCCCGCAGGAACAAGAGACCCAGTACTTC
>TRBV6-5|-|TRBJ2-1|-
CASSPRASNEQFF
TGTGCCAGCAGCCCCCGGGCGTCCAATGAGCAGTTCTTC
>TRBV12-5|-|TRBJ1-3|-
CASGPSGRAPRSPGNTIYF
TGTGCTAGTGGCCCCTCAGGTAGGGCGCCCAGGAGCCCTGGAAACACCATATATTTT
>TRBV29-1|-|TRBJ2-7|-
CSVTAGREHEQYF
TGCAGCGTCACTGCGGGGCGCGAACACGAGCAGTACTTC
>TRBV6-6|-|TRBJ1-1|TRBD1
CASSHPPGQILTEAFF
TGTGCCAGCAGCCACCCCCCGGGACAGATTCTAACTGAAGCTTTCTTT
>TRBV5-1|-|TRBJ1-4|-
CASSLDGAGPATNEKLFF
TGCGCCAGCAGCTTGGATGGGGCCGGCCCGGCAACTAATGAAAAACTGTTTTTT
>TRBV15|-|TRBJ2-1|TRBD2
CATSRDLVSGSPGEQFF
TGTGCCACCAGCAGAGATTTAGTGAGCGGGAGTCCAGGTGAGCAGTTCTTC
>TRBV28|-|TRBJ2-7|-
CASRQTTVRSSYEQYF
TGTGCCAGCAGACAGACGACAGTCCGGTCCTCCTACGAGCAGTACTTC
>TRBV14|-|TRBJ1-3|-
CASSQYQEVSSGNTIYF
TGTGCCAGCAGCCAATACCAGGAGGTTAGCTCTGGAAACACCATATATTTT
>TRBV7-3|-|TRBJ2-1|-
CASSLTGTSYNEQFF
TGTGCCAGCAGCTTAACGGGGACTTCCTACAATGAGCAGTTCTTC
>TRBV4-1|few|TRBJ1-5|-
CASSQGWGNQPQHF
TGCGCCAGCAGCCAAGGCTGGGGGAATCAGCCCCAGCATTTT
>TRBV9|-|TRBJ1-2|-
CASSALVARTPQDYGYTF
TGTGCCAGCAGCGCCCTAGTTGCCCGGACACCCCAGGACTATGGCTACACCTTC
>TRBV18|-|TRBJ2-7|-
CASSPDRSYEQYF
TGTGCCAGCTCGCCAGACAGGAGCTACGAGCAGTACTTC
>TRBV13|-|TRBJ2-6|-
CASSPIGTPAPSGANVLTF
TGTGCCAGCAGCCCCATCGGGACCCCCGCCCCCTCTGGGGCCAACGTCCTGACTTTC
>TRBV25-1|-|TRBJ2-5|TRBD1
CASSEYKGQGRGETQYF
TGTGCCAGCAGTGAATATAAAGGACAGGGGCGAGGTGAGACCCAGTACTTC
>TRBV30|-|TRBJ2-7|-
CAWSLETYEQYF
TGTGCCTGGAGCCTCGAGACCTACGAGCAGTACTTC
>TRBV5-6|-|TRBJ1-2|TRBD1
CASSWGQGRNYGYTF
TGTGCCAGCAGCTGGGGACAGGGGAGGAACTATGGCTACACCTTC
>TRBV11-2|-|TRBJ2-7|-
CASSPSSYEQYF
TGTGCCAGCAGCCCTAGCTCCTACGAGCAGTACTTC
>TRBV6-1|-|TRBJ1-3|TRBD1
CASRGTGDGNTIYF
TGTGCCAGCAGAGGGACAGGGGACGGAAACACCATATATTTT
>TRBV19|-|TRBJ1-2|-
CASLPGPYSRGYTF
TGTGCCAGTCTTCCGGGACCCTACTCTCGGGGCTACACCTTC
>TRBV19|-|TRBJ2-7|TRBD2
CASSNQGLAGYEQYF
TGTGCCAGTAGTAACCAGGGACTAGCGGGCTACGAGCAGTACTTC
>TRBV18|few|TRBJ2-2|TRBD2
CASRKGLSNTGELFF
TGTGCCAGCCGCAAGGGACTATCGAACACCGGGGAGCTGTTTTTT
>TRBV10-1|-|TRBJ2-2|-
CASGTPNTGELFF
TGCGCCAGCGGGACGCCGAACACCGGGGAGCTGTTTTTT
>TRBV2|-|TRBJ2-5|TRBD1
CASSVTGTGGLETQYF
TGTGCCAGCAGTGTTACCGGGACAGGGGGATTGGAGACCCAGTACTTC
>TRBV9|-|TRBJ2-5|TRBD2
CASSVARDGGDRETQYF
TGTGCCAGCAGCGTAGCAAGAGATGGGGGGGATAGGGAGACCCAGTACTTC
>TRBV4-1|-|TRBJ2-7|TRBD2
CASSQLAGLNYEQYF
TGCGCCAGCAGCCAACTAGCGGGACTGAACTACGAGCAGTACTTC
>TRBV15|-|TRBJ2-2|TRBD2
CATSRERGRRAGELFF
TGTGCCACCAGCAGAGAACGCGGGAGGCGTGCGGGGGAGCTGTTTTTT
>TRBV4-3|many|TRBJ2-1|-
CASSQTPTGWDEQFF
TGCGCCAGCAGCCAGACCCCGACAGGATGGGATGAGCAGTTCTTC
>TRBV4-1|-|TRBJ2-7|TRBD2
CASSQVTGGTYEQYF
TGCGCCAGCAGCCAAGTAACGGGGGGAACCTACGAGCAGTACTTC
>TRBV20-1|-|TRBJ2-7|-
CSARSSYEQYF
TGCAGTGCACGATCGAGCTACGAGCAGTACTTC
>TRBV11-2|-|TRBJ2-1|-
CASSLASQNEQFF
TGTGCCAGCAGCTTAGCAAGCCAAAATGAGCAGTTCTTC
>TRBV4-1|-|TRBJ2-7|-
CASSLTLGRLPSYEQYF
TGCGCCAGCAGCCTAACGTTAGGACGTCTCCCTTCCTACGAGCAGTACTTC
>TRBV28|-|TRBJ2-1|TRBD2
CASSTSGGYNEQFF
TGTGCCAGCAGTACTAGCGGGGGTTACAATGAGCAGTTCTTC
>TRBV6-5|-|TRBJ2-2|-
CASSHRDRVAGRLFF
TGTGCCAGCAGTCATCGCGACAGGGTCGCGGGGAGACTGTTTTTT
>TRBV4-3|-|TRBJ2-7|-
CASSQDRGYEQYF
TGCGCCAGCAGCCAAGATAGAGGTTACGAGCAGTACTTC
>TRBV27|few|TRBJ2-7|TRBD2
CASSLGTSGYEQYF
TGTGCCAGCAGTTTAGGGACTAGCGGTTACGAGCAGTACTTC
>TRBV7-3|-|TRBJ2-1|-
CASSRYGLRDNEQFF
TGTGCCAGCAGCCGGTACGGACTACGGGACAATGAGCAGTTCTTC
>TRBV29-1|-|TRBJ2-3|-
CSVDPPPGTDTQYF
TGCAGCGTTGATCCCCCACCAGGTACAGATACGCAGTATTTT
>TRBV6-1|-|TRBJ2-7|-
CASRNNYEQYF
TGTGCCAGCAGAAACAATTACGAGCAGTACTTC
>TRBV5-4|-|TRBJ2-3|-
CASSLGAGFMADTQYF
TGTGCCAGCAGCTTGGGGGCAGGGTTCATGGCAGATACGCAGTATTTT
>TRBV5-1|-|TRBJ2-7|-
CASSPRVLHEQYF
TGCGCCAGCAGCCCCCGCGTTCTGCACGAGCAGTACTTC